The TCR beta chain under discussion was sequenced for a study of blood T cell repertoires in COVID-19. Method: immunoSEQ multiplex PCR; TCRdb's copy keeps in-frame clones and lacks some. This table has about 150,000 clones, approximately 84% appearing once. The germline CDR1 and CDR2 sequences are LNHNV and YYDKDF (reference sequence). This CDR3 contains 14 residues. With 5 bases clipped from V and 2 bases from J, the junction kept 5 bases outside the gene matches. This receptor was obtained from a woman aged 45-65 years with acute COVID-19. The chain employs TRBV15 and TRBJ2-5, with 7 bases identical to TRBD1. Material: PBMCs or T cells enriched from blood (not recorded which). CDR3 DNA: TGTGCCACCAGCCAAGGGGACAGACAAGAGACCCAGTACTTC. It encodes CATSQGDRQETQYF.